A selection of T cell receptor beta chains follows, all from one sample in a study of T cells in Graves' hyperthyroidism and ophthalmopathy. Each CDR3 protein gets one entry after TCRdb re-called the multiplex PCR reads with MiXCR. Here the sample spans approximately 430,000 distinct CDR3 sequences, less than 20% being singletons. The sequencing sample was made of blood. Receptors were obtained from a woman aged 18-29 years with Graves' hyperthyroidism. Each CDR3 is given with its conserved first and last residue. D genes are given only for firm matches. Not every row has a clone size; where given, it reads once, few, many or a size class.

CDR3: CASSASSGGATETQYF
DNA: TGTGCCAGCAGTGCGTCTAGCGGGGGGGCGACCGAGACCCAGTACTTC
size: many
V: TRBV12-3/TRBV12-4
J: TRBJ2-5
D: TRBD2

CDR3: CASSLLRAEGNEQFF
DNA: TGTGCCAGCAGCTTACTACGAGCGGAAGGGAATGAGCAGTTCTTC
size: many
V: TRBV7-3
J: TRBJ2-1
D: -

CDR3: CASSLVAFNEQFF
DNA: TGCGCCAGCAGCTTGGTGGCCTTCAATGAGCAGTTCTTC
size: many
V: TRBV5-1
J: TRBJ2-1
D: -

CDR3: CASSRDRFSYGYTF
DNA: TGCGCCAGCAGCCGAGACAGGTTTAGCTATGGCTACACCTTC
size: -
V: TRBV4-1
J: TRBJ1-2
D: -

CDR3: CASSYPRVLGNTEAFF
DNA: TGTGCCAGCAGTTATCCCAGGGTTCTCGGGAACACTGAAGCTTTCTTT
size: few
V: TRBV12-3/TRBV12-4
J: TRBJ1-1
D: -

CDR3: CASSEEPHPAKNIQYF
DNA: TGTGCCAGCAGTGAAGAACCTCACCCAGCCAAAAACATTCAGTACTTC
size: few
V: TRBV2
J: TRBJ2-4
D: -

CDR3: CASSPPTGYAYEQYF
DNA: TGTGCCAGCAGCCCCCCTACGGGATATGCCTACGAGCAGTACTTC
size: many
V: TRBV7-8
J: TRBJ2-7
D: -

CDR3: CASSVTGQNTEAFF
DNA: TGTGCCAGCAGTGTCACAGGCCAGAACACTGAAGCTTTCTTT
size: many
V: TRBV6-1
J: TRBJ1-1
D: -

CDR3: CASNSPTGELFF
DNA: TGTGCCAGCAATTCCCCCACCGGGGAGCTGTTTTTT
size: -
V: TRBV6-1
J: TRBJ2-2
D: -

CDR3: CASTSTDTQYF
DNA: TGTGCCAGCACCTCCACAGATACGCAGTATTTT
size: many
V: TRBV3-1
J: TRBJ2-3
D: -

CDR3: CASSYSGTGANEQFF
DNA: TGTGCCAGCAGTTATTCCGGGACAGGGGCCAATGAGCAGTTCTTC
size: many
V: TRBV6-2/TRBV6-3
J: TRBJ2-1
D: TRBD1

CDR3: CASSIAGAAYNEQFF
DNA: TGTGCCAGTAGTATCGCGGGGGCCGCCTACAATGAGCAGTTCTTC
size: -
V: TRBV19
J: TRBJ2-1
D: -

CDR3: CASSESREWYNEQFF
DNA: TGTGCCAGCAGTGAAAGCCGGGAGTGGTACAATGAGCAGTTCTTC
size: many
V: TRBV2
J: TRBJ2-1
D: -

CDR3: CATSGSETGVRHEQYF
DNA: TGTGCCACCAGTGGGTCCGAAACAGGGGTTCGACACGAGCAGTACTTC
size: -
V: TRBV24-1
J: TRBJ2-7
D: TRBD1

CDR3: CASWINYGYTF
DNA: TGTGCCAGCTGGATAAACTATGGCTACACCTTC
size: -
V: TRBV6-1
J: TRBJ1-2
D: -

CDR3: CASSLEYMNTEAFF
DNA: TGTGCCAGCAGCTTGGAATATATGAACACTGAAGCTTTCTTT
size: many
V: TRBV5-6
J: TRBJ1-1
D: -

CDR3: CASGLTGGTQYF
DNA: TGTGCTAGTGGTTTGACGGGAGGGACCCAGTACTTC
size: many
V: TRBV12-5
J: TRBJ2-5
D: TRBD2

CDR3: CASSERGVNTEAFF
DNA: TGTGCCAGCAGTGAGAGGGGAGTGAACACTGAAGCTTTCTTT
size: many
V: TRBV2
J: TRBJ1-1
D: -

CDR3: CASSQYPLNTEAFF
DNA: TGTGCCAGCAGCCAGTATCCCTTGAACACTGAAGCTTTCTTT
size: many
V: TRBV3-1
J: TRBJ1-1
D: -

CDR3: CATSDFGPSHDEQFF
DNA: TGTGCCACCAGTGATTTTGGCCCTAGCCACGATGAGCAGTTCTTC
size: -
V: TRBV24-1
J: TRBJ2-1
D: -

CDR3: CASSQSLVGYNEQFF
DNA: TGTGCCAGCAGCCAATCCTTGGTGGGGTACAATGAGCAGTTCTTC
size: few
V: TRBV14
J: TRBJ2-1
D: -

CDR3: CASSHRLAGVGTQYF
DNA: TGTGCCAGCAGCCACCGACTAGCGGGAGTTGGGACCCAGTACTTC
size: -
V: TRBV7-2
J: TRBJ2-5
D: TRBD2

CDR3: CASSVGPSYNEQFF
DNA: TGTGCCAGCAGCGTGGGCCCCTCCTACAATGAGCAGTTCTTC
size: many
V: TRBV7-3
J: TRBJ2-1
D: -

CDR3: CASTFGQGPMNTEAFF
DNA: TGTGCCAGCACCTTCGGACAGGGACCTATGAACACTGAAGCTTTCTTT
size: many
V: TRBV6-1
J: TRBJ1-1
D: TRBD1

CDR3: CASSTRRPRAHSPLHF
DNA: TGTGCCAGCAGTACTAGACGTCCGAGGGCTCATTCACCCCTCCACTTT
size: few
V: TRBV28
J: TRBJ1-6
D: -

CDR3: CASSLASQETQYF
DNA: TGTGCTAGCAGCTTAGCCTCCCAAGAGACCCAGTACTTC
size: many
V: TRBV7-7
J: TRBJ2-5
D: -

CDR3: CATCGPSGTDTQYF
DNA: TGTGCCACTTGTGGGCCATCAGGAACAGATACGCAGTATTTT
size: -
V: TRBV6-2/TRBV6-3
J: TRBJ2-3
D: -

CDR3: CASMTDGQGWYEQYF
DNA: TGTGCCAGCATGACCGACGGACAGGGATGGTACGAGCAGTACTTC
size: many
V: TRBV12-3/TRBV12-4
J: TRBJ2-7
D: TRBD1

CDR3: CASGLAGFSTTQYF
DNA: TGTGCCTCCGGTTTAGCGGGATTTTCAACTACGCAGTATTTT
size: many
V: TRBV14
J: TRBJ2-3
D: TRBD2

CDR3: CASSLHRATDTQYF
DNA: TGTGCCAGCAGCTTGCACAGGGCTACAGATACGCAGTATTTT
size: few
V: TRBV5-6
J: TRBJ2-3
D: -

CDR3: CAWMQGRNSPLHF
DNA: TGTGCCTGGATGCAGGGGCGGAATTCACCCCTCCACTTT
size: few
V: TRBV30
J: TRBJ1-6
D: -

CDR3: CASSREAANQPQHF
DNA: TGTGCCAGCAGTAGGGAGGCAGCCAATCAGCCCCAGCATTTT
size: many
V: TRBV12-3/TRBV12-4
J: TRBJ1-5
D: -

CDR3: CASSWGLADYSSYEQYF
DNA: TGCGCCAGCAGCTGGGGACTAGCGGACTATAGCTCCTACGAGCAGTACTTC
size: many
V: TRBV5-1
J: TRBJ2-7
D: TRBD2

CDR3: CASSAVGGAQYEQYF
DNA: TGTGCCAGCAGTGCCGTAGGGGGGGCCCAATACGAGCAGTACTTC
size: many
V: TRBV28
J: TRBJ2-7
D: -

CDR3: CASSYDGTVPVFVQFF
DNA: TGTGCCAGCAGTTATGATGGAACGGTGCCCGTTTTTGTGCAGTTCTTC
size: -
V: TRBV6-2/TRBV6-3
J: TRBJ2-1
D: -

CDR3: CASTPRVINYGYTF
DNA: TGTGCCAGCACCCCCCGGGTGATCAACTATGGCTACACCTTC
size: many
V: TRBV12-3/TRBV12-4
J: TRBJ1-2
D: -

CDR3: CASSESEGLSYEQYF
DNA: TGTGCCAGCAGTGAATCTGAGGGACTATCCTACGAGCAGTACTTC
size: many
V: TRBV2
J: TRBJ2-7
D: TRBD2

CDR3: CASSLRGSGRESYNEQFF
DNA: TGCGCCAGCAGCTTAAGGGGTAGCGGGAGAGAGTCCTACAATGAGCAGTTCTTC
size: -
V: TRBV5-1
J: TRBJ2-1
D: TRBD2

CDR3: CASSQGAPGGGINSPLHF
DNA: TGTGCCAGCAGCCAAGGCGCCCCTGGAGGAGGGATTAATTCACCCCTCCACTTT
size: -
V: TRBV3-1
J: TRBJ1-6
D: -

CDR3: CASNPVGLTGMNTGELFF
DNA: TGTGCCAGCAACCCTGTTGGCCTAACAGGGATGAACACCGGGGAGCTGTTTTTT
size: -
V: TRBV27
J: TRBJ2-2
D: -

CDR3: CASSLGSDSGNTIYF
DNA: TGTGCCAGCAGCTTAGGGTCAGACTCTGGAAACACCATATATTTT
size: -
V: TRBV13
J: TRBJ1-3
D: -

CDR3: CASSRRGSYEQYF
DNA: TGTGCCAGCAGCAGAAGGGGGTCCTACGAGCAGTACTTC
size: many
V: TRBV7-2
J: TRBJ2-7
D: -

CDR3: CASSQESGLAGKNEQFF
DNA: TGTGCCAGCAGCCAAGAATCCGGGCTAGCGGGAAAGAATGAGCAGTTCTTC
size: -
V: TRBV3-1
J: TRBJ2-1
D: TRBD2

CDR3: CASSSLTSGPRQFF
DNA: TGTGCCAGCAGCTCCCTTACTAGCGGGCCCCGGCAGTTCTTC
size: few
V: TRBV5-4
J: TRBJ2-1
D: TRBD2

CDR3: CASSLTRGETQYF
DNA: TGTGCCAGCAGCTTAACGAGGGGAGAGACCCAGTACTTC
size: many
V: TRBV7-3
J: TRBJ2-5
D: -

CDR3: CASVVSQGARNEQFF
DNA: TGTGCCAGCGTTGTAAGCCAGGGGGCCCGGAATGAGCAGTTCTTC
size: many
V: TRBV12-3/TRBV12-4
J: TRBJ2-1
D: TRBD1

CDR3: CSARGIRQSTDTQYF
DNA: TGCAGTGCTAGGGGGATACGGCAGAGCACAGATACGCAGTATTTT
size: few
V: TRBV20-1
J: TRBJ2-3
D: -

CDR3: CASSLAGMNTEAFF
DNA: TGTGCCAGCAGTTTGGCAGGGATGAACACTGAAGCTTTCTTT
size: many
V: TRBV28
J: TRBJ1-1
D: -

CDR3: CASSPRDAPYNEQFF
DNA: TGTGCCAGCAGCCCCCGGGACGCGCCATACAATGAGCAGTTCTTC
size: -
V: TRBV13
J: TRBJ2-1
D: -

CDR3: CASRGDRSKFETQYF
DNA: TGTGCCAGCAGAGGGGACAGATCTAAGTTTGAGACCCAGTACTTC
size: many
V: TRBV2
J: TRBJ2-5
D: TRBD1